This note documents a single T cell receptor (beta chain) sequence. The antigen is undetermined. The stimulus was an HIV-1 Gag 15-mer peptide pool, about 1.1 ug/peptide/mL. Sorted nonresponding memory CD4+ T cells were CD40L-negative, CD69-negative, CD45RO-high. The immunoSEQ assay was version 4, run in survey mode. Profiled with immunoSEQ multiplex PCR; TCRdb holds only in-frame clones, not every one. The sample shows about 60,000 clones, roughly 75% of them seen only once. The CDR3 covers 15 residues. The junction had 8 bases not matched to a gene; V was cut back by 6 bases and J by 7 bases. Germline CDR1 is MDHEN and CDR2 is SYDVKM. These data originate in a study of persistence of HIV-infected CD4 T cells. Study as a whole: The sample holds CD4+ T cells responsive to CMV or HIV-1 Gag.

Sequencing was performed on CD4+ T cells sorted from PBMCs after approximately 18-hour stimulation, taken from a patient who received antiretroviral therapy. The rearrangement links TRBV28 to TRBJ1-5, with TRBD1 identical over 11 bases. This sequence originates from an adult man with HIV who was CMV-seropositive. Here the CDR3 reads CASREGTGGGQPQHF. The CDR3 nucleotides are TGTGCCAGCAGGGAAGGGACAGGGGGAGGACAGCCCCAGCATTTT.